A single sample gave rise to the 19 T cell receptor beta chains below, sequenced in a study of vaccination and CD4 T cells after COVID-19. Their antigens are not known. The assay that was used to sequence DNA from cultured CD4+ T cells was the Oncomine TCR Beta short-read assay. TCRdb processed the PCR reads anew with MiXCR; each CDR3 protein has one entry. Here the sample spans under 25,000 distinct CDR3 sequences, roughly 40% being singletons. Treatment defined: roughly nine-day PBMC culture with coronavirus spike peptide pools or control peptides (ViraFEST assay). The sample consisted of CD4+ T cells from blood, cultured in vitro, taken before SARS-CoV-2 vaccination. The receptor set was obtained from a human donor who had recovered from COVID-19.

This clonotype came up once. The rearrangement joins TRBV19 to TRBJ2-5; 8 bases agree with TRBD1. The CDR3 consists of 15 residues. In germline, CDR1 is LNHDA, CDR2 SQIVND (reference sequence). V lost 4 bases to trimming and J lost 2 bases; unmatched junction nucleotides: 6. This CDR3 is CASSTPGTGQETQYF. CDR3 nucleotide sequence: TGTGCCAGTAGTACACCCGGGACAGGACAAGAGACCCAGTACTTC.

In its sample, this clonotype was seen a few times. The chain carries TRBV7-8 and TRBJ1-1; 9 bases are a match to TRBD1. The V gene's germline CDR1 is SGHVS and CDR2 FQNEAQ. This CDR3 is built from 14 residues. V lost 5 bases to trimming and J lost 5 bases; unmatched junction nucleotides: 6. Here the CDR3 reads CASSPRDRDTEAFF. For the CDR3, the DNA is TGTGCCAGCAGCCCGAGGGACAGGGATACTGAAGCTTTCTTT. Full variable domain (rest looked up from reference TRBV7-8 and TRBJ1-1): GAGVSQSPRYKVAKRGQDVALRCDPISGHVSLFWYQQALGQGPEFLTYFQNEAQLDKSGLPSDRFFAERPEGSVSTLKIQRTQQEDSAVYLCASSPRDRDTEAFFGQGTRLTVV.

The rearrangement links TRBV19 to TRBJ2-2; a weak D match, TRBD2 (5 bases). Germline assignment: CDR1 LNHDA and CDR2 SQIVND (reference sequence). With 6 bases removed from V and 4 bases from J, the gap between germline ends came to 15 bases. The CDR3 has 15 amino acids. CDR3 DNA: TGTGCCAGTAGCCACCTTAGAGGGCGCACCGGGGAGCTGTTTTTT. Translation gives CASSHLRGRTGELFF.

The CDR3 spells CASREGDRGNQPQHF. CDR3 nucleotides: TGTGCCAGCAGGGAGGGAGACAGGGGCAATCAGCCCCAGCATTTT. V is TRBV2 and J is TRBJ1-5; 7 bases fit TRBD1. The CDR3 consists of 15 residues. The V gene end was trimmed by 6 bases and the J gene end by 2 bases; junction bases not matched to a gene: 7. Germline V CDR1 and CDR2: SNHLY, FYNNEI.

This chain joins TRBV21-1 and TRBJ1-2; TRBD1 was called by the table and not checked on the DNA. TRBV21-1 is assigned pseudogene status. The CDR3 runs 13 residues. The CDR3 is CASSKGQIYGYTF. The CDR3 nucleotides are TGTGCCAGCAGCAAGGGACAGATCTACGGCTACACCTTC.

The rearrangement links TRBV2 to TRBJ1-6, with no clear D. The V end was cut by 7 bases, the J end by 6 bases, with 13 bases between. From germline, CDR1 is SNHLY and CDR2 FYNNEI. This CDR3 is built from 14 residues. The CDR3 reads CASKENRINSPLHF. The CDR3 DNA reads TGTGCCAGCAAGGAGAATAGGATTAATTCACCCCTCCACTTT.

This clonotype was observed a few times. This chain uses TRBV15 with TRBJ2-7; the match to TRBD1 covers 7 bases. Trimming took 4 bases from V and 0 from J; bases not matched to a gene: 6. The CDR3 spans 15 residues. In germline, CDR1 is LNHNV, CDR2 YYDKDF (reference sequence). The DNA of the CDR3 is TGTGCCACCAGCAAAGGACAGGTGAGCTCCTACGAGCAGTACTTC. The encoded protein is CATSKGQVSSYEQYF.

This chain joins TRBV27 and TRBJ2-3; D call uncertain. Germline V gene data show CDR1 as MNHEY and CDR2 as SMNVEV (reference sequence). V was clipped by 8 bases and J by 0 bases, with 6 bases between them. CDR3 length: 12 residues. The CDR3 nucleotides are TGTGCCAGCCGCGGTAGCACAGATACGCAGTATTTT. Residues: CASRGSTDTQYF.

This clonotype occurred a few times. The chain couples TRBV19 to TRBJ1-1; D unresolved. The germline V gene encodes CDR1 LNHDA and CDR2 SQIVND (reference sequence). V was trimmed by 5 bases and J by 5 bases, leaving 9 bases between them. There are 12 residues in the CDR3. The CDR3 coding sequence is TGTGCCAGTAGTTTAGGACGGACTGAAGCTTTCTTT. It translates to CASSLGRTEAFF.

This clonotype was picked up a small number of times. The rearrangement links TRBV11-3 to TRBJ2-1, with 9 bases lining up with TRBD2. The trim removed 4 bases at V and 8 bases at J, leaving 3 bases unmatched. This CDR3 spans 13 amino acids. Germline CDR1 and CDR2: SGHNT and YENEEA. The CDR3 region has the DNA TGTGCCAGCAGCTCTAGCGGGAACCATGAGCAGTTCTTC. Residues: CASSSSGNHEQFF.

V and J are TRBV20-1 and TRBJ2-2, with D tentatively TRBD1 or TRBD2 (5 bases each). There are 15 residues in the CDR3. Germline lookup yields CDR1 DFQATT and CDR2 SNEGSKA (reference sequence). Between the trimmed V and J ends, which lost 3 bases and 6 bases, there was a span of 17 bases. CDR3 residues: CSARADTFGAGELFF. The CDR3 DNA reads as TGCAGTGCTAGGGCGGACACATTCGGGGCCGGGGAGCTGTTTTTT.

This clonotype was counted between two and nine times. V gene TRBV19 combines with J gene TRBJ1-5, with 8 bases aligning to TRBD1. This CDR3 has 13 residues. Germline CDR1 reads LNHDA; CDR2 reads SQIVND (reference sequence). V was clipped by 4 bases and J by 4 bases; unmatched bases: 0. The CDR3 coding sequence is TGTGCCAGTAGTAGACAGGGGAATCAGCCCCAGCATTTT. Protein product: CASSRQGNQPQHF. The full variable domain, its missing parts supplied by reference TRBV19 and TRBJ1-5, is DGGITQSPKYLFRKEGQNVTLSCEQNLNHDAMYWYRQDPGQGLRLIYYSQIVNDFQKGDIAEGYSVSREKKESFPLTVTSAQKNPTAFYLCASSRQGNQPQHFGDGTRLSIL.

This clonotype was observed a single time. The V and J genes are TRBV2 and TRBJ2-1; D is possibly TRBD1 (6 bases). V was clipped by 5 bases and J by 4 bases, with 18 bases between them. The germline V gene has CDR1 SNHLY and CDR2 FYNNEI. This CDR3 contains 16 residues. CDR3 DNA: TGTGCCAGCAGTTTCCGACAGGTCGGTACTTACAATGAGCAGTTCTTC. It codes for CASSFRQVGTYNEQFF.

This clonotype has only a few counts. The rearrangement links TRBV20-1 to TRBJ2-1, with 10 bases that match TRBD2. CDR1 and CDR2 (germline): DFQATT, SNEGSKA (reference sequence). Unmatched junction bases numbered 9, after V lost 3 bases and J lost 4 bases. The CDR3 runs to 16 residues. The CDR3 bases are TGCAGTGCTAGTATCCCTAGCGGGAGTGTGTACAATGAGCAGTTCTTC. Its protein product is CSASIPSGSVYNEQFF.

V and J are TRBV6-1 and TRBJ2-3; 8 bases align to TRBD1. With 10 bases clipped from V and 4 bases from J, the junction kept 7 bases outside the gene matches. There are 13 residues in the CDR3. Germline CDR1 and CDR2: MNHNS and SASEGT. CDR3 protein: CATSRGPADTQYF. CDR3 sequence (DNA): TGTGCCACCTCCAGGGGGCCGGCAGATACGCAGTATTTT.

The chain is built from TRBV24-1 and TRBJ1-2, with D maybe TRBD1 (5 bases). Per the germline V gene, CDR1 is KGHDR and CDR2 is SFDVKD. V gave up 4 bases and J gave up 10 bases, with 12 bases separating them. This CDR3 contains 12 residues. The CDR3 is CATSDPGSDYTF. Written as DNA, the CDR3 is TGTGCCACCAGTGACCCAGGGAGCGACTACACCTTC.

The chain combines TRBV4-3 with TRBJ1-5; 8 positions agree with TRBD1. The germline gives CDR1 LGHNA, CDR2 YSLEER. The CDR3 is 15 residues long. V lost 0 bases and J lost 6; bases outside the gene matches: 4. The CDR3: CASSQDHRGSQPQHF. The CDR3 DNA follows: TGCGCCAGCAGCCAAGATCACAGGGGGAGTCAGCCCCAGCATTTT.

This clonotype was found a few times. The rearrangement uses TRBV20-1 and TRBJ2-7, with D possibly being TRBD2 (6 bases). V gave up 3 bases and J gave up 0 bases, with 18 bases separating them. The CDR3 consists of 16 residues. Looked up from germline, CDR1 is DFQATT and CDR2 is SNEGSKA (reference sequence). The CDR3 here is CSASAVQGLSSYEQYF. The CDR3 DNA reads TGCAGTGCTAGTGCGGTCCAGGGACTGAGCTCCTACGAGCAGTACTTC.

J is TRBJ1-1 and V is TRBV6-6; D unresolved. The germline V gene encodes CDR1 MNHNY and CDR2 SVGAGI (reference sequence). The CDR3 covers 14 residues. The germline V and J ends were trimmed by 5 bases and 1 base, with 11 bases remaining between them. CDR3 region: CASSDYGRNTEAFF. For the CDR3, the DNA is TGTGCCAGCAGTGACTACGGAAGGAACACTGAAGCTTTCTTT.